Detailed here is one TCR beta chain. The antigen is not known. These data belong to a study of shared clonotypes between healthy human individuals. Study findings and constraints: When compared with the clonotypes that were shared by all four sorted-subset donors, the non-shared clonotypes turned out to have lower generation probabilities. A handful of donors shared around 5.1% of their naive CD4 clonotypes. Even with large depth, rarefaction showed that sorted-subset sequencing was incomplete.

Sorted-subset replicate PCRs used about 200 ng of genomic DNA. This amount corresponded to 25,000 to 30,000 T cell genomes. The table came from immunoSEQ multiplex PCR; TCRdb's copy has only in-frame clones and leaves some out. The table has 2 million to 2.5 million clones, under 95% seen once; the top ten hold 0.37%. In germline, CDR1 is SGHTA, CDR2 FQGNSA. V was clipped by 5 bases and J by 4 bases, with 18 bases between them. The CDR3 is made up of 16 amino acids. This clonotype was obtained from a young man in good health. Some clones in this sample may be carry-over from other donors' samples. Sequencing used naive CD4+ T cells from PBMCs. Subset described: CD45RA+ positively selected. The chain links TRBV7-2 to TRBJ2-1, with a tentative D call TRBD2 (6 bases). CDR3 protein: CASSPIRRLAYNEQFF. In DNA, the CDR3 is TGTGCCAGCAGCCCGATACGGCGGCTAGCGTACAATGAGCAGTTCTTC. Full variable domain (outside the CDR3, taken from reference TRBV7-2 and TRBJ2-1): GAGVSQSPSNKVTEKGKDVELRCDPISGHTALYWYRQSLGQGLEFLIYFQGNSAPDKSGLPSDRFSAERTGGSVSTLTIQRTQQEDSAVYLCASSPIRRLAYNEQFFGPGTRLTVL.